This passage covers 2 T cell receptor beta chains from one sample sequenced in a study of cytomegalovirus exposure and HLA in healthy donors. PCR was performed using 60 Vbeta and 13 Jbeta primers. Produced via immunoSEQ multiplex PCR; TCRdb's table is partial and in-frame only. Of roughly 130,000 clones in the sample, under 85% were seen once. The sample taken for sequencing was PBMCs. Every receptor here comes from a man younger than 35 in good health and CMV-seronegative.

This clone was seen a few times. The chain links TRBV6-1 to TRBJ1-2, with 8 nucleotides matching TRBD1. This CDR3 comprises 15 residues. V shed 5 bases and J 0 bases; nucleotides not matched to a gene: 5. From germline, CDR1 is MNHNS and CDR2 SASEGT. For the CDR3, the DNA is TGTGCCAGCAGTCGGCAGGGGGCGTCTAACTATGGCTACACCTTC. As protein: CASSRQGASNYGYTF.

V is TRBV27 and J is TRBJ2-2; 12 nucleotides match TRBD1. CDR1 and CDR2 from the germline V gene are MNHEY and SMNVEV (reference sequence). Trimming removed 10 bases from V and 5 bases from J; junction bases left unmatched: 8. The CDR3 loop spans 15 amino acids. Here the CDR3 DNA reads TGTGCCACCTCGGGACAGGGGGCGCGAACCGGGGAGCTGTTTTTT. Amino acid sequence: CATSGQGARTGELFF.